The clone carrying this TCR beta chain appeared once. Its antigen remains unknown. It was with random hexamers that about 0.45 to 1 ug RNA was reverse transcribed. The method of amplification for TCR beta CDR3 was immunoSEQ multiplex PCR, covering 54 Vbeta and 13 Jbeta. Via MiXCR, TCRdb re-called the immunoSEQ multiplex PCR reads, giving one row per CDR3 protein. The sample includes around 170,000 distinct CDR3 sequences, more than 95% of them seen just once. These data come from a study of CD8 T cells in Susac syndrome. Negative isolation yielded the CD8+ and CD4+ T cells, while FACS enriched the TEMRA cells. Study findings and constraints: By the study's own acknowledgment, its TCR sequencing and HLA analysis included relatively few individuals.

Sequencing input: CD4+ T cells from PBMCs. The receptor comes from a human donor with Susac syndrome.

This CDR3 reads CASSVGTGAYGYTF. In DNA form, the CDR3 reads TGTGCCAGCAGCGTAGGGACAGGGGCCTATGGCTACACCTTC. The rearrangement joins TRBV9 to TRBJ1-2, with TRBD1 identical over 9 bases. Trimming took 0 bases from V and 4 from J; bases not matched to a gene: 1. This CDR3 is built from 14 residues. Per the germline V gene, CDR1 is SGDLS and CDR2 is YYNGEE.